A single sample is the source of the 11 T cell receptor beta chains below, sequenced in a study of OX40 agonist ivuxolimab in advanced cancers. Generated by immunoSEQ multiplex PCR, the TCRdb table keeps only in-frame clones and is missing some. Among approximately 60,000 clones listed, under 95% were seen once. Sequencing used CD4+ or CD8+ T cells sorted from blood, obtained in a trial of the OX40 agonist ivuxolimab. The receptors originated from an adult with an advanced solid tumor such as melanoma, head and neck, liver or kidney cancer.

The genes are TRBV6-6 and TRBJ2-7, with 10 nucleotides matching TRBD2. From germline, CDR1 is MNHNY and CDR2 SVGAGI (reference sequence). This CDR3 region has 16 residues. V trimming: 0 bases; J trimming: 2 bases; junction bases outside the gene matches: 4. CDR3 sequence reads: CASSYSLAGETYEQYF. CDR3 DNA sequence: TGTGCCAGCAGTTACTCGCTAGCGGGAGAGACCTACGAGCAGTACTTC.

The V gene is TRBV5-6, the J gene TRBJ2-2; 12 bases are shared with TRBD2. V was pared by 1 base and J by 7 bases, with 5 bases of the junction left unmatched. The CDR3 has 16 amino acids. Germline assignment: CDR1 SGHDT and CDR2 YYEEEE. The CDR3 DNA reads as TGTGCCAGCAGCTTGAAACTAGCGGGAGGAAACGGGGAGCTGTTTTTT. This encodes CASSLKLAGGNGELFF.

The gene calls are TRBV6-1 and TRBJ2-7; D not resolved. This CDR3 region has 15 residues. From germline, CDR1 is MNHNS and CDR2 SASEGT. Trimming pared 7 bases from V and 4 bases from J, leaving 20 bases between. This CDR3 is CASTEGLLGSYEQYF. The CDR3 coding sequence is TGTGCCAGCACCGAAGGGTTATTGGGCAGTTACGAGCAGTACTTC.

The chain has TRBV5-1 and TRBJ2-3, with 7 bases identical to TRBD2. The length of the CDR3 is 16 residues. Germline V gene lookup returns CDR1 SGHRS and CDR2 YFSETQ. The V gene end was trimmed by 4 bases and the J gene end by 5 bases; junction bases not matched to a gene: 13. The CDR3 sequence is CASSLSNRDYEDTQYF. Written as DNA, the CDR3 is TGCGCCAGCAGCCTAAGTAACCGGGACTATGAAGATACGCAGTATTTT.

V gene TRBV2 combines with J gene TRBJ2-2; no clear D gene. Trimming pared 2 bases from V and 2 bases from J, leaving 6 bases between. The CDR3 spans 14 residues. CDR1 and CDR2 from the germline V gene are SNHLY and FYNNEI. The CDR3 here is CASSEPTNTGELFF. CDR3 sequence (DNA): TGTGCCAGCAGTGAACCCACCAACACCGGGGAGCTGTTTTTT.

V gene TRBV7-9 combines with J gene TRBJ1-1, with 7 bases lining up with TRBD1. V shed 3 bases, J shed 3 bases, and the junction held 7 bases outside the gene matches. This CDR3 is 15 amino acids long. Germline CDR1 and CDR2: SEHNR and FQNEAQ (reference sequence). The CDR3 spells CASSLSRRGYTEAFF. In nucleotides, the CDR3 is TGTGCCAGCAGCTTGTCGCGCAGGGGGTACACTGAAGCTTTCTTT.

The rearrangement uses TRBV9 and TRBJ1-2; a weak D match, TRBD1 (6 bases). The V end lost 0 bases, the J end lost 0 bases, and 15 bases lay between the germline ends. Germline values: CDR1 SGDLS, CDR2 YYNGEE. The CDR3 length is 17 residues. CDR3 bases: TGTGCCAGCAGCGTAGGGGACACCGGACGTCCTAACTATGGCTACACCTTC. This translates into CASSVGDTGRPNYGYTF.

This clone was detected once. V usage is TRBV27 and J usage is TRBJ1-1; unclear D gene. The V end lost 2 bases, the J end lost 0 bases, and 4 bases lay between the germline ends. CDR3 length: 13 residues. Germline V CDR1 and CDR2: MNHEY, SMNVEV (reference sequence). For the CDR3, the DNA is TGTGCCAGCAGTTTAACGGTGAACACTGAAGCTTTCTTT. Its translation: CASSLTVNTEAFF.

The V gene is TRBV19, the J gene TRBJ2-7, with 7 bases identical to TRBD2. The length of the CDR3 is 14 residues. The germline CDR1 and CDR2 sequences are LNHDA and SQIVND (reference sequence). The V gene end was trimmed by 5 bases and the J gene end by 1 base; junction bases not matched to a gene: 5. CDR3 residues: CASSELASSYEQYF. Here the CDR3 DNA reads TGTGCCAGTAGTGAACTAGCGTCTTCCTACGAGCAGTACTTC.

The chain uses TRBV5-4 and TRBJ2-1, with TRBD2 matching 8 bases. J lost 5 bases, V lost 0 bases, and 13 bases had no gene match. This CDR3 is built from 18 residues. Germline CDR1 reads SGHNT; CDR2 reads YYREEE (reference sequence). The CDR3 loop is CASSLGRGLAGLNNEQFF. In DNA, the CDR3 is TGTGCCAGCAGCTTGGGCCGCGGGCTAGCGGGCCTAAACAATGAGCAGTTCTTC. Supplemented by reference TRBV5-4 and TRBJ2-1, the full variable domain reads ETGVTQSPTHLIKTRGQQVTLRCSSQSGHNTVSWYQQALGQGPQFIFQYYREEENGRGNFPPRFSGLQFPNYSSELNVNALELDDSALYLCASSLGRGLAGLNNEQFFGPGTRLTVL.

This chain connects TRBV5-1 to TRBJ2-1, with 8 bases matching TRBD2. J gave up 0 bases and V 4 bases, and 3 bases lay outside the gene matches. Germline CDR1 is SGHRS and CDR2 is YFSETQ. The CDR3 extends over 15 amino acids. The CDR3 DNA reads as TGCGCCAGCAGCACAAGCGGGAGCTCCTACAATGAGCAGTTCTTC. Its protein is CASSTSGSSYNEQFF. The full variable domain, rest sourced from reference TRBV5-1 and TRBJ2-1, is KAGVTQTPRYLIKTRGQQVTLSCSPISGHRSVSWYQQTPGQGLQFLFEYFSETQRNKGNFPGRFSGRQFSNSRSEMNVSTLELGDSALYLCASSTSGSSYNEQFFGPGTRLTVL.